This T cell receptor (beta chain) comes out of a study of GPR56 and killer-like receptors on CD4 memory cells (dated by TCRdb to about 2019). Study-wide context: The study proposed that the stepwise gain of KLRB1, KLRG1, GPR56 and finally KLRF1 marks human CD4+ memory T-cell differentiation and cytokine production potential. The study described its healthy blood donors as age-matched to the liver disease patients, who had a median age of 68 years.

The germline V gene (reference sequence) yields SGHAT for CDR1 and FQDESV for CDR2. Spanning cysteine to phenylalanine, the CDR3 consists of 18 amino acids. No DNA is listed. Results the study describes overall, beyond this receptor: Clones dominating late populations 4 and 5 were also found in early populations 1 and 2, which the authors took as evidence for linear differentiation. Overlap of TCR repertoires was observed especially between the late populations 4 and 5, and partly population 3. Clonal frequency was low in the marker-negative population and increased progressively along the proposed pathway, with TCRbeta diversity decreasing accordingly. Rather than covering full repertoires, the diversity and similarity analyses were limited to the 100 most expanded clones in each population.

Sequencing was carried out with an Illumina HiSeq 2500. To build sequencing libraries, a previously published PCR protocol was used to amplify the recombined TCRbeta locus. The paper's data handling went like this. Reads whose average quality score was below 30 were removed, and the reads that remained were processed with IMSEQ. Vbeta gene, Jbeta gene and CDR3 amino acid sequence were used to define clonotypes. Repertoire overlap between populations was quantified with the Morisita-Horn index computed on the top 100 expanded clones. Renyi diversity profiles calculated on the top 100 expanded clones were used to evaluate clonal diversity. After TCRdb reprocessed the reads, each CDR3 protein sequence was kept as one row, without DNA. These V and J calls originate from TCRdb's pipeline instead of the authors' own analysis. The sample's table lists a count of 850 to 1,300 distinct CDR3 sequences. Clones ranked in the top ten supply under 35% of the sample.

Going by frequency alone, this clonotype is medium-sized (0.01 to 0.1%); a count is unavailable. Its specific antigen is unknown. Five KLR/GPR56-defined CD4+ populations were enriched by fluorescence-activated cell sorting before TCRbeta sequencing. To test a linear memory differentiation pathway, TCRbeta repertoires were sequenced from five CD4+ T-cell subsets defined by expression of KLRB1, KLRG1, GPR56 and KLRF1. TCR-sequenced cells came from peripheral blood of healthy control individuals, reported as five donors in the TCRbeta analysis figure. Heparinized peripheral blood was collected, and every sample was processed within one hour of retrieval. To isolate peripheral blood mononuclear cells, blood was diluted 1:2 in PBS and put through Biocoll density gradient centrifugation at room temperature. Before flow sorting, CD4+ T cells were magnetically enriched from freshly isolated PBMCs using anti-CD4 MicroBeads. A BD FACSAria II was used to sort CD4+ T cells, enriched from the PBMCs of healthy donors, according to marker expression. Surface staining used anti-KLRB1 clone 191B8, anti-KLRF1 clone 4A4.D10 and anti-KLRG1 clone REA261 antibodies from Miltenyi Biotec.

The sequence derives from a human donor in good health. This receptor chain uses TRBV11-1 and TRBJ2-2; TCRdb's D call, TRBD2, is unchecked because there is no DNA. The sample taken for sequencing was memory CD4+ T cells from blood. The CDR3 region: CASSRGPIPGGRNGELFF. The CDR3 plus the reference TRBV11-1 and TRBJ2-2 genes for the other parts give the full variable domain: EAEVAQSPRYKITEKSQAVAFWCDPISGHATLYWYRQILGQGPELLVQFQDESVVDDSQLPKDRFSAERLKGVDSTLKIQPAELGDSAMYLCASSRGPIPGGRNGELFFGEGSRLTVL.